What follows is one T cell receptor beta chain and its context. Its antigen is as yet unknown. These data belong to a study of vaccination effects on CD4 cells after COVID-19. Germline-derived CDR1 and CDR2 are MNHNY and SVGAGI (reference sequence). Trimming took 5 bases from V and 1 from J; bases not matched to a gene: 13. The CDR3 runs 17 residues. Viral peptide pool expansion of antigen-specific CD4+ T cells preceded sequencing in the ViraFEST assay. Scientists isolated CD4+ T cells after a roughly 10-day culture period ended. No vaccinee had earlier SARS-CoV-2 infection, and nucleocapsid antibodies were negative. Wells containing 1.5 million to 2.5 million PBMC each were cultured with roughly 10 IU/ml IL-2 and 8 to 10 ug/ml peptides. Method: immunoSEQ multiplex PCR; TCRdb's copy keeps in-frame clones and lacks some. The top ten hold approximately 4.3% of the sample, which has about 71,000 clones, under 75% seen once.

The source was CD4+ T cells from PBMCs cultured with HCoV-OC43 spike peptides, collected before COVID-19 vaccination. Sample subset: HCoV-OC43 spike overlapping peptide pool stimulation. This sequence joins TRBV6-6 and TRBJ1-2; 7 positions match TRBD1. The TCR sequence derives from a human donor who received a COVID-19 vaccine. The CDR3 coding sequence is TGTGCCAGCAGTCACCCGATAGGGGACAGAGTTAACTATGGCTACACCTTC. This sequence encodes CASSHPIGDRVNYGYTF.